Listed here is a single T cell receptor (beta chain). Authors' processing steps: Reference gene primers were amplified, and this amplification served to estimate nucleated cell counts. The repertoire was sequenced with immunoSEQ multiplex PCR; TCRdb's copy has only in-frame clones and lacks some. That table gives V, J and clone size, and the DNA gave D and trimming. The sample includes roughly 180,000 clones, roughly four fifths of them seen just once. This record belongs to a study of blood T cell repertoires in COVID-19. For the study at large: Sites in the United States, Italy and Spain provided acute and convalescent COVID-19 samples. PBMCs, B-cell-depleted T cells, or T cells provided the cDNA or gDNA that made up the material.

Seattle enrolled patients during active infection and tracked them longitudinally. Germline-derived CDR1 and CDR2 are SNHLY and FYNNEI. The length of the CDR3 is 17 residues. V was clipped by 6 bases and J by 0 bases, with 18 bases between them. The chain links TRBV2 to TRBJ2-4; possibly TRBD2 for D (6 bases). Input material: peripheral blood. This clonotype was sampled from a woman between 40 and 55 years old with COVID-19, enrolled during active disease. For the CDR3, the DNA is TGTGCCAGCAGATACGGCCGGGACTCTCCAGCCAAAAACATTCAGTACTTC. It codes for CASRYGRDSPAKNIQYF.